The 17 T cell receptor beta chains in this list originate from one sample, sequenced in a study of blood T cell repertoires in COVID-19. Method: immunoSEQ multiplex PCR; TCRdb's copy keeps in-frame clones and lacks some. The sample records 55,000 to 70,000 clones, 88% being singletons. Sequences were obtained from peripheral blood. These receptors were taken from an older woman with active COVID-19.

The V gene is TRBV5-1, the J gene TRBJ1-2; D might be TRBD1 (5 bases). Germline V gene data show CDR1 as SGHRS and CDR2 as YFSETQ. CDR3 length: 16 residues. V was trimmed by 5 bases and J by 4 bases, leaving 21 bases between them. This CDR3 is CASSRQGTQIAYGYTF. As DNA, the CDR3 is TGCGCCAGCAGTAGGCAGGGTACTCAAATCGCCTATGGCTACACCTTC.

The chain couples TRBV5-4 to TRBJ1-6; TRBD1 aligns across 9 bases. Germline V gives CDR1 SGHNT, CDR2 YYREEE (reference sequence). The CDR3 length is 16 residues. V was pared by 4 bases and J by 6 bases, with 8 bases of the junction left unmatched. CDR3 amino acids: CASSAGQGSINSPLHF. For the CDR3, the DNA is TGTGCCAGCAGCGCGGGACAGGGCAGTATTAATTCACCCCTCCACTTT. Using reference TRBV5-4 and TRBJ1-6 for the parts outside the CDR3, the full variable domain is ETGVTQSPTHLIKTRGQQVTLRCSSQSGHNTVSWYQQALGQGPQFIFQYYREEENGRGNFPPRFSGLQFPNYSSELNVNALELDDSALYLCASSAGQGSINSPLHFGNGTRLTVT.

The rearrangement links TRBV5-1 to TRBJ2-3, with TRBD1 matching 8 bases. Germline V CDR1 and CDR2: SGHRS, YFSETQ. This CDR3 has 15 amino acids. The ends lost 4 bases at V and 2 bases at J; junction bases unmatched: 6. Written as DNA, the CDR3 is TGCGCCAGCAGCCACGGACAGGGATTCACAGATACGCAGTATTTT. Translation: CASSHGQGFTDTQYF.

Only one count was recorded for this clone. V is TRBV28 and J is TRBJ1-5, with 7 nucleotides matching TRBD1. Trimming at V came to 2 bases and at J to 1 base, leaving 2 bases not matched to a gene. Looked up from germline, CDR1 is MDHEN and CDR2 is SYDVKM. This CDR3 contains 15 residues. CDR3 DNA: TGTGCCAGCAGTTTAGGGGGACAGAGCAATCAGCCCCAGCATTTT. Its translation: CASSLGGQSNQPQHF.

V usage is TRBV14 and J usage is TRBJ2-2, with 7 bases lining up with TRBD1. The CDR3 length is 14 residues. With V trimmed by 4 bases and J by 5 bases, 4 bases remained unmatched. CDR1 and CDR2 (germline): SGHDN, FVKESK. The CDR3 sequence is CASSLYRGTGELFF. In DNA form, the CDR3 reads TGTGCCAGCAGCCTATACAGGGGAACCGGGGAGCTGTTTTTT. Based on the CDR3 plus reference TRBV14 and TRBJ2-2, the full variable domain is EAGVTQFPSHSVIEKGQTVTLRCDPISGHDNLYWYRRVMGKEIKFLLHFVKESKQDESGMPNNRFLAERTGGTYSTLKVQPAELEDSGVYFCASSLYRGTGELFFGEGSRLTVL.

The chain links TRBV3-1 (or the pseudogene TRBV3-2) to TRBJ1-5, with D perhaps matching TRBD1 (6 bases). This CDR3 has 16 amino acids. Germline V gene lookup returns CDR1 LGHDT and CDR2 YNNKEL (reference sequence). V was trimmed by 3 bases and J by 7 bases, leaving 19 bases between them. CDR3 sequence: CASSHSAAFQGQPQHF. As DNA, the CDR3 is TGTGCCAGCAGCCACTCTGCCGCTTTCCAGGGGCAGCCCCAGCATTTT.

The chain joins TRBV6-1 to TRBJ1-4, with D unclear. The CDR3 sequence is 11 residues long. The germline V and J ends were trimmed by 1 base and 11 bases, with 5 bases remaining between them. The germline gives CDR1 MNHNS, CDR2 SASEGT. The CDR3 DNA reads as TGTGCCAGCAGTGAAGGGCAGAAACTGTTTTTT. Translating gives CASSEGQKLFF.

V and J are TRBV5-1 and TRBJ1-2, with TRBD1 identical over 8 bases. CDR3 length equals 15 residues. Germline V CDR1 and CDR2: SGHRS, YFSETQ. Trimming removed 0 bases from V and 5 bases from J; junction bases left unmatched: 6. CDR3 in DNA: TGCGCCAGCAGCTTGGAGGCAGGGGGCCAGTATGGCTACACCTTC. Its translation: CASSLEAGGQYGYTF.

The chain recombines TRBV3-1 (or the pseudogene TRBV3-2) with TRBJ2-2; 9 nucleotides align to TRBD2. J gave up 3 bases and V 0 bases, and 8 bases lay outside the gene matches. This CDR3 is built from 18 residues. Germline V gene lookup returns CDR1 LGHDT and CDR2 YNNKEL (reference sequence). CDR3 in DNA: TGTGCCAGCAGCCAAGATATCGCGGGAGGGGAAGACACCGGGGAGCTGTTTTTT. This gives the protein CASSQDIAGGEDTGELFF.

This chain links TRBV27 with TRBJ2-7; no clear D gene. The CDR3 consists of 13 residues. Between the trimmed V and J ends, which lost 6 bases and 7 bases, there was a span of 16 bases. Germline V gives CDR1 MNHEY, CDR2 SMNVEV (reference sequence). This CDR3 reads CASSHPRSYEQYF. CDR3 in DNA: TGTGCCAGCAGCCACCCGAGGTCGTATGAGCAGTACTTC.

This chain connects TRBV10-2 to TRBJ2-7, with TRBD2 as a possible D gene (6 bases). V shed 1 base and J shed 9 bases, with 10 bases lying between them. The germline V gene encodes CDR1 WSHSY and CDR2 SAAADI. The CDR3 sequence is 12 residues long. CDR3 coding DNA: TGCGCCAGCAGTGAGTTCTCCGGGGGGCAGTACTTC. As protein: CASSEFSGGQYF.

V is TRBV13 and J is TRBJ2-7; 10 bases align to TRBD1. V was clipped by 4 bases and J by 5 bases; unmatched bases: 11. The CDR3 contains 16 residues. CDR1 and CDR2 from the germline V gene are PRHDT and FYEKMQ (reference sequence). The CDR3 loop reads CASSSRQGALRDEQYF. The CDR3 coding sequence is TGTGCCAGCAGCTCACGACAGGGGGCGTTGAGGGACGAGCAGTACTTC.

This chain links TRBV4-1 with TRBJ2-2; 7 positions match TRBD2. The germline V gene has CDR1 MGHRA and CDR2 YSYEKL. This CDR3 has 15 amino acids. The J segment lost 7 bases and the V segment lost 2 bases, leaving 7 bases of the junction unmatched. The CDR3 coding sequence is TGCGCCAGCAGCCAAATGTCATGGGGGGGCGGGGAGCTGTTTTTT. The encoded protein is CASSQMSWGGGELFF.

CDR3 in amino acids: CASSVSGLAAYEQYF. As DNA, the CDR3 is TGTGCCAGCAGCGTTTCTGGGCTAGCGGCATACGAGCAGTACTTC. V is TRBV9 and J is TRBJ2-7, with TRBD2 matching over 7 bases. J was trimmed by 4 bases and V by 2 bases; bases with no gene match: 9. Germline loops: CDR1 SGDLS, CDR2 YYNGEE. This CDR3 is 15 amino acids long.

This clone came up a few times. The rearrangement links TRBV10-3 to TRBJ1-2, with 7 bases aligning to TRBD1. The CDR3 consists of 13 residues. J lost 7 bases, V lost 6 bases, and 8 bases had no gene match. In germline, CDR1 is ENHRY, CDR2 SYGVKD. The CDR3 is CAISAGTVGGYTF. CDR3 bases: TGTGCCATCAGCGCGGGGACAGTAGGTGGCTACACCTTC.

This rearrangement joins TRBV6-1 to TRBJ2-1; 10 positions agree with TRBD2. The CDR3 totals 17 residues. J gave up 6 bases and V 1 base, and 9 bases lay outside the gene matches. Germline V CDR1 and CDR2: MNHNS, SASEGT. In DNA, the CDR3 is TGTGCCAGCAGTGAAGGTTCTAGCGGGAGTGTCCGCAATGAGCAGTTCTTC. This encodes CASSEGSSGSVRNEQFF.

The genes are TRBV29-1 and TRBJ2-7, with 11 nucleotides matching TRBD2. The CDR3 covers 14 residues. Germline V lookup: CDR1 SQVTM, CDR2 ANQGSEA. V gave up 4 bases and J gave up 5 bases; unmatched junction bases: 7. As DNA, the CDR3 is TGCAGCGTTGTACTAGCGGGAGTTAGGAACGAGCAGTACTTC. It encodes CSVVLAGVRNEQYF.